A selection of T cell receptor beta chains follows, all from one sample in a study of blood T cell repertoires in COVID-19. Produced via immunoSEQ multiplex PCR; TCRdb's table is partial and in-frame only. The data contain about 300,000 clones, around 86% of them seen just once; the ten biggest clones take up more than 9%. Sequencing was done on a sample of PBMCs or T cells enriched from blood (not recorded which). The receptors were sampled from a woman between 18 and 29 years old who had recovered from COVID-19. CDR3s include the opening cysteine and the closing phenylalanine or tryptophan. The D gene is left open where the match is weak. Clone size is stated in some rows and not others, as once, few, many or a class when expanded.

v_gene: TRBV7-6
j_gene: TRBJ2-6
abundance: -
d_gene: -
CDR3aa: CASSWGYRELGANVLTF
CDR3nt: TGTGCCAGCAGCTGGGGGTACAGGGAGCTGGGGGCCAACGTCCTGACTTTC

v_gene: TRBV30
j_gene: TRBJ2-3
abundance: once
d_gene: TRBD1
CDR3aa: CAWSTGQGARGTDTQYF
CDR3nt: TGTGCCTGGAGTACGGGACAGGGGGCGCGAGGCACAGATACGCAGTATTTT

v_gene: TRBV19
j_gene: TRBJ1-2
abundance: -
d_gene: -
CDR3aa: CASSIREYGYTF
CDR3nt: TGTGCCAGTAGTATACGAGAGTATGGCTACACCTTC

v_gene: TRBV16
j_gene: TRBJ2-2
abundance: -
d_gene: -
CDR3aa: CASSQSRVTNTGELFF
CDR3nt: TGTGCCAGCAGCCAATCGCGAGTTACGAACACCGGGGAGCTGTTTTTT

v_gene: TRBV9
j_gene: TRBJ2-7
abundance: -
d_gene: TRBD2
CDR3aa: CASSVAPGGLSYEQYF
CDR3nt: TGTGCCAGCAGCGTAGCTCCGGGAGGACTTTCGTACGAGCAGTACTTC

v_gene: TRBV28
j_gene: TRBJ1-2
abundance: -
d_gene: -
CDR3aa: CASRRDTGDGYTF
CDR3nt: TGTGCCAGCAGGAGGGACACCGGAGACGGCTACACCTTC

v_gene: TRBV27
j_gene: TRBJ1-2
abundance: once
d_gene: -
CDR3aa: CASSLRGHLYGYTF
CDR3nt: TGTGCCAGCAGTTTAAGGGGACACCTCTATGGCTACACCTTC

v_gene: TRBV6-5
j_gene: TRBJ1-1
abundance: -
d_gene: -
CDR3aa: CASSSWRDTEAFF
CDR3nt: TGTGCCAGCAGTTCTTGGCGGGACACTGAAGCTTTCTTT

v_gene: TRBV28
j_gene: TRBJ1-6
abundance: -
d_gene: -
CDR3aa: CASSLSDRNNSPLHF
CDR3nt: TGTGCCAGCAGCCTTTCGGACAGAAATAATTCACCCCTCCACTTT

v_gene: TRBV29-1
j_gene: TRBJ1-2
abundance: -
d_gene: -
CDR3aa: CSAGEGYGYTF
CDR3nt: TGCAGCGCCGGGGAGGGCTATGGCTACACCTTC

v_gene: TRBV3-1/TRBV3-2
j_gene: TRBJ2-2
abundance: -
d_gene: -
CDR3aa: CASSQGGGIRELFF
CDR3nt: TGTGCCAGCAGCCAAGGTGGCGGGATCAGGGAGCTGTTTTTT

v_gene: TRBV2
j_gene: TRBJ2-3
abundance: once
d_gene: TRBD1
CDR3aa: CASSLDRGNVDTQYF
CDR3nt: TGTGCCAGCAGCCTGGACAGGGGGAATGTAGATACGCAGTATTTT

v_gene: TRBV29-1
j_gene: TRBJ2-2
abundance: -
d_gene: -
CDR3aa: CSVVNSNTGELFF
CDR3nt: TGCAGCGTTGTTAACTCGAACACCGGGGAGCTGTTTTTT

v_gene: TRBV30
j_gene: TRBJ2-7
abundance: -
d_gene: TRBD2
CDR3aa: CAWSVTSGGSYEQYF
CDR3nt: TGTGCCTGGAGTGTAACTAGCGGGGGCTCCTACGAGCAGTACTTC

v_gene: TRBV27
j_gene: TRBJ2-7
abundance: -
d_gene: TRBD2
CDR3aa: CASSLSGALSEQYF
CDR3nt: TGTGCCAGCAGCCTTAGCGGGGCCTTGAGTGAGCAGTACTTC

v_gene: TRBV13
j_gene: TRBJ2-7
abundance: -
d_gene: -
CDR3aa: CASSGQGSRLGQYF
CDR3nt: TGTGCCAGCAGCGGCCAGGGGAGCCGATTGGGGCAGTACTTC

v_gene: TRBV9
j_gene: TRBJ2-7
abundance: few
d_gene: -
CDR3aa: CASSDRADEQYF
CDR3nt: TGTGCCAGCAGCGACAGGGCGGACGAGCAGTACTTC

v_gene: TRBV7-9
j_gene: TRBJ1-2
abundance: -
d_gene: -
CDR3aa: CASSLRLEQAFNYGYTF
CDR3nt: TGTGCCAGCAGCTTAAGGTTGGAACAGGCCTTCAACTATGGCTACACCTTC

v_gene: TRBV7-3
j_gene: TRBJ2-3
abundance: -
d_gene: -
CDR3aa: CASSSDYGGAQYF
CDR3nt: TGTGCCAGCAGCTCGGACTATGGCGGGGCGCAGTATTTT

v_gene: TRBV5-1
j_gene: TRBJ1-3
abundance: -
d_gene: -
CDR3aa: CASSTIAGHSSGNTIYF
CDR3nt: TGCGCCAGCAGCACGATAGCAGGGCATTCCTCTGGAAACACCATATATTTT

v_gene: TRBV18
j_gene: TRBJ1-3
abundance: -
d_gene: TRBD1
CDR3aa: CASSPYRQGFSGNTIYF
CDR3nt: TGTGCCAGCTCACCGTATAGACAGGGATTTTCTGGAAACACCATATATTTT

v_gene: TRBV11-1
j_gene: TRBJ1-1
abundance: -
d_gene: -
CDR3aa: CASSSSSLNTEAFF
CDR3nt: TGTGCCAGCAGCTCTTCGAGTTTGAACACTGAAGCTTTCTTT

v_gene: TRBV2
j_gene: TRBJ1-3
abundance: few
d_gene: -
CDR3aa: CASSSSLGLGGSGNTIYF
CDR3nt: TGTGCCAGCAGCTCATCGTTGGGGTTGGGGGGCTCTGGAAACACCATATATTTT